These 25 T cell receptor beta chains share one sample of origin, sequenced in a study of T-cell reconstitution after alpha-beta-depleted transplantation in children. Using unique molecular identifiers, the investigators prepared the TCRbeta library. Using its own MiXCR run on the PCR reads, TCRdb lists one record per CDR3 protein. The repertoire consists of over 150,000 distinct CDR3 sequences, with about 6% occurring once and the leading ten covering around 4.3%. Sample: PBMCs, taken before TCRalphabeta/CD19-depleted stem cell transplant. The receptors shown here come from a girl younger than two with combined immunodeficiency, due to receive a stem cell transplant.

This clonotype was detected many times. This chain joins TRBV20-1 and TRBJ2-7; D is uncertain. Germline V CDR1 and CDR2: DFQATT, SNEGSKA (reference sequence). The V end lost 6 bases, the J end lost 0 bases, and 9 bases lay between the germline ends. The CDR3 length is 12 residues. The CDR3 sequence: CSAQDGSYEQYF. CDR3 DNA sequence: TGCAGTGCCCAGGACGGCTCCTACGAGCAGTACTTC.

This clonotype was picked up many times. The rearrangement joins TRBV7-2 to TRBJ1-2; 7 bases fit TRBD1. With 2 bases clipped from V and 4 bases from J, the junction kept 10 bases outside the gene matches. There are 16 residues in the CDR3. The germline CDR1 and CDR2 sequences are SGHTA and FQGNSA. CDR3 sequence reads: CASSLTLDRYSYGYTF. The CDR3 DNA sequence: TGTGCCAGCAGCTTAACTCTGGACAGGTACTCCTATGGCTACACCTTC.

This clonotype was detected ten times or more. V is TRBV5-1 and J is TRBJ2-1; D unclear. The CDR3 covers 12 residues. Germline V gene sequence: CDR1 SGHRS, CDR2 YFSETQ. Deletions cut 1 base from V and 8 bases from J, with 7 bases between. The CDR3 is CASSLPPYEQFF. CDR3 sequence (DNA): TGCGCCAGCAGCTTGCCCCCTTATGAGCAGTTCTTC.

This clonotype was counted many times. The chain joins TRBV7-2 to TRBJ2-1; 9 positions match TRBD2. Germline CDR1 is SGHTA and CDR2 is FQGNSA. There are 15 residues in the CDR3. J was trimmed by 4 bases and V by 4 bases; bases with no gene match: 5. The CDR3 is CASSSGTSRYNEQFF. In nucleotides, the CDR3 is TGTGCCAGCAGCTCCGGGACTAGCAGATACAATGAGCAGTTCTTC.

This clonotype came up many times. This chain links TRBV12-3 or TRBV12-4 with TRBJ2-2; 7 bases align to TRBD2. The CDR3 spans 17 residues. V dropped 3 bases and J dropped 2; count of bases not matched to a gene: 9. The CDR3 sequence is CASSFWEGRSNTGELFF. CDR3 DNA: TGTGCCAGCAGTTTTTGGGAGGGCAGATCAAACACCGGGGAGCTGTTTTTT.

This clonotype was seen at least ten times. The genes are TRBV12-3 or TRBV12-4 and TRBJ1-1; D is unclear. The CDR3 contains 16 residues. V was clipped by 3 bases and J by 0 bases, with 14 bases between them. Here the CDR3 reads CASSFFLSPMNTEAFF. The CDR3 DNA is TGTGCCAGCAGTTTTTTTCTTTCTCCAATGAACACTGAAGCTTTCTTT.

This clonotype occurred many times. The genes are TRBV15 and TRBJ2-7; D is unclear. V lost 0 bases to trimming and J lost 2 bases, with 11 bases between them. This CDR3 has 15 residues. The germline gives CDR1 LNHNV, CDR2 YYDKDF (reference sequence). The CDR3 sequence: CATSRDVGPTYEQYF. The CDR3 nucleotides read TGTGCCACCAGCAGAGATGTTGGTCCTACCTACGAGCAGTACTTC. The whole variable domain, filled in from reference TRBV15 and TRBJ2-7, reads DAMVIQNPRYQVTQFGKPVTLSCSQTLNHNVMYWYQQKSSQAPKLLFHYYDKDFNNEADTPDNFQSRRPNTSFCFLDIRSPGLGDTAMYLCATSRDVGPTYEQYFGPGTRLTVT.

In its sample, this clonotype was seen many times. CDR3 nucleotides: TGTGCCAGCAGTTTCCTACCGGCTGGGGCCAACGTCCTGACTTTC. The encoded protein is CASSFLPAGANVLTF. The rearrangement uses TRBV27 and TRBJ2-6, with D unresolved. The CDR3 runs to 15 residues. Germline CDR1 and CDR2: MNHEY and SMNVEV (reference sequence). With 3 bases removed from V and 2 bases from J, the gap between germline ends came to 8 bases.

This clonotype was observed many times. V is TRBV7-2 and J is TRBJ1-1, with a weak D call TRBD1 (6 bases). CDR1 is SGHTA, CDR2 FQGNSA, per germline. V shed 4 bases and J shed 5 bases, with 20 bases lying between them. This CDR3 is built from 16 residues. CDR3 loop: CASSSEGLGAKTEAFF. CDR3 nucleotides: TGTGCCAGCAGCTCCGAGGGTCTGGGGGCGAAGACTGAAGCTTTCTTT.

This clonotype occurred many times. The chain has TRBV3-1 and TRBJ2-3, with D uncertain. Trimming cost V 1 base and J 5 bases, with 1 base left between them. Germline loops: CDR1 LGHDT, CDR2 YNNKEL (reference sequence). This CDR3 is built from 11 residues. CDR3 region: CASSQGDTQYF. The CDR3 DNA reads TGTGCCAGCAGCCAAGGAGATACGCAGTATTTT.

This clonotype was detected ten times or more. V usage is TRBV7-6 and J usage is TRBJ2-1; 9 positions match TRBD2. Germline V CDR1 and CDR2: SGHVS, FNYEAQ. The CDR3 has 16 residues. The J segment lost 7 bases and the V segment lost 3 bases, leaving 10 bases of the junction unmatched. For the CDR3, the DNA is TGTGCCAGCAGCTTTTACTTAGCGGGAGCTCGGAATGAGCAGTTCTTC. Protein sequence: CASSFYLAGARNEQFF.

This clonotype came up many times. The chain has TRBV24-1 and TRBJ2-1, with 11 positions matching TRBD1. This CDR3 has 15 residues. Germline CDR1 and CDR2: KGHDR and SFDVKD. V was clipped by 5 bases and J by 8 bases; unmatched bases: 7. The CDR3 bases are TGTGCCACCAGTGCGCCGGGACAGGGGGATGATGAGCAGTTCTTC. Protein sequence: CATSAPGQGDDEQFF.

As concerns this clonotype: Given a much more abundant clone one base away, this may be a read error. This CDR3 is CASIRGYKQYF. The CDR3 bases are TGTGCCAGCATCCGGGGTTACAAGCAGTACTTC. The chain uses TRBV2 and TRBJ2-7; perhaps TRBD2 as D (5 bases). V lost 7 bases, J lost 8 bases, and 12 bases lay in between. Germline V gene sequence: CDR1 SNHLY, CDR2 FYNNEI. This CDR3 contains 11 residues.

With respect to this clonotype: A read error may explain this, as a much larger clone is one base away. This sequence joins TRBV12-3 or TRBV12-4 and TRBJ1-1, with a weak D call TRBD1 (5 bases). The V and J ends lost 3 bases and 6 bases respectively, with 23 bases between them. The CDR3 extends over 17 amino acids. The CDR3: CASSFKRTSGEGSEAFF. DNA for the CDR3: TGTGCCAGCAGTTTTAAGAGGACGTCTGGGGAGGGGTCTGAAGCTTTCTTT.

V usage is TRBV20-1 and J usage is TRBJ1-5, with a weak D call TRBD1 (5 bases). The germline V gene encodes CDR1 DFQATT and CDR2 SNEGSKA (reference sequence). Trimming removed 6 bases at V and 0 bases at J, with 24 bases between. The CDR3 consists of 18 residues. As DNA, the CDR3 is TGCAGTGCCACACCCCGGGCAGGGCCGTCGAGTAGCAATCAGCCCCAGCATTTT. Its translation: CSATPRAGPSSSNQPQHF.

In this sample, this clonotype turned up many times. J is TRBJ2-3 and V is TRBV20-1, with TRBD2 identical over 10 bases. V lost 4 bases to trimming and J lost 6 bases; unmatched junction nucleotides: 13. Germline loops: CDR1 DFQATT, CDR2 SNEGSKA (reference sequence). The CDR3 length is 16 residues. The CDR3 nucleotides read TGCAGTGCTAACCCTTTAGCGGGGGGACGAGATGATACGCAGTATTTT. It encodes CSANPLAGGRDDTQYF.

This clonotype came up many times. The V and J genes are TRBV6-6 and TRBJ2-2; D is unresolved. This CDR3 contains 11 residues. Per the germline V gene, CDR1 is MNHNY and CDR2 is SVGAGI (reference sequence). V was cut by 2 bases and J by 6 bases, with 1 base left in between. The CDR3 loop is CASSYPGELFF. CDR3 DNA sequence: TGTGCCAGCAGTTACCCCGGGGAGCTGTTTTTT.

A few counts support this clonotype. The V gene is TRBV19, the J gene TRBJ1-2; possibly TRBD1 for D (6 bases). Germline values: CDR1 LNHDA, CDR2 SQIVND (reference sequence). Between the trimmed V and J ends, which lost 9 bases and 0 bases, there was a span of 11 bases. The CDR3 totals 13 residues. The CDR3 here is CASRTEPNYGYTF. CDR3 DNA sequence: TGTGCCAGCCGGACAGAGCCTAACTATGGCTACACCTTC.

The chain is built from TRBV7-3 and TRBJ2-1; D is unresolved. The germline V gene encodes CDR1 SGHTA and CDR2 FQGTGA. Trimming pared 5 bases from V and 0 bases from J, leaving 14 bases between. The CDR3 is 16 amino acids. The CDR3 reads CASSPLVGSSYNEQFF. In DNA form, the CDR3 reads TGTGCCAGCAGCCCCCTGGTCGGAAGCTCCTACAATGAGCAGTTCTTC.

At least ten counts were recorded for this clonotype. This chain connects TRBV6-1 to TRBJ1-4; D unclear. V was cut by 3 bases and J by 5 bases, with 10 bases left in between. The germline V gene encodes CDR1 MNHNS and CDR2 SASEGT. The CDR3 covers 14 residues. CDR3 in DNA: TGTGCCAGCAGTGATTTTCCCAAGAATGAAAAACTGTTTTTT. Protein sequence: CASSDFPKNEKLFF.

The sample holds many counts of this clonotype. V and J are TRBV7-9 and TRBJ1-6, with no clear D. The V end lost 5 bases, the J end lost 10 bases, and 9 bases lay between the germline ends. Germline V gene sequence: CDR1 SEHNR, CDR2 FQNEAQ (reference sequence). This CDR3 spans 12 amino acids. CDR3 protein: CASSPPVSPLHF. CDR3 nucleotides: TGTGCCAGCAGCCCACCTGTATCACCCCTCCACTTT.

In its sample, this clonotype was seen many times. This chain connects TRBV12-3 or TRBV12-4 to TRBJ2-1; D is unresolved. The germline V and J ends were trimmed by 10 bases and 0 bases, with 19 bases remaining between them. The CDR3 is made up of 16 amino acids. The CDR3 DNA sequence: TGTGCCACCACCCCTGTGGACGGTCTCTCCTACAATGAGCAGTTCTTC. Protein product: CATTPVDGLSYNEQFF.

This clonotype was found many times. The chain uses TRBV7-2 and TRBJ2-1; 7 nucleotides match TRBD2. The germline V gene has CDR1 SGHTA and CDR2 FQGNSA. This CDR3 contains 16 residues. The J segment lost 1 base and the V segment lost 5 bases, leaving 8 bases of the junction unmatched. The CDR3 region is CASSPYGLDSYNEQFF. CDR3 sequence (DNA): TGTGCCAGCAGCCCATATGGACTAGATTCCTACAATGAGCAGTTCTTC.

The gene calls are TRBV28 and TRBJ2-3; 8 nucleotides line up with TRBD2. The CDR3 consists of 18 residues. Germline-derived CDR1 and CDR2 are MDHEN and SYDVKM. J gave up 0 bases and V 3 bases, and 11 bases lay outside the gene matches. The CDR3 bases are TGTGCCAGCAGTTTCTTCGCGGGAGGTCCTCCTAGCACAGATACGCAGTATTTT. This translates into CASSFFAGGPPSTDTQYF.

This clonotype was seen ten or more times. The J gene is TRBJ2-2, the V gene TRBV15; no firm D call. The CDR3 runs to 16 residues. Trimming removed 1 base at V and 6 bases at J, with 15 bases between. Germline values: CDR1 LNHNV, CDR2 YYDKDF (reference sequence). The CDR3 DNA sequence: TGTGCCACCAGCAGAGTTCCTGGTGTTCGGGCCGGGGAGCTGTTTTTT. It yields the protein CATSRVPGVRAGELFF.